This TCR beta chain was observed in a study of early T cells in non-severe SARS-CoV-2 infection. Study context: Chains stayed unpaired after sequencing of bulk RNA from unsorted whole blood.

Attached unique molecular identifiers marked individual cDNA molecules. TCRdb called the 5' RACE reads again in MiXCR, with one record for every CDR3 protein. The table records more than 65,000 distinct CDR3 sequences, 13% of them present only once. This clonotype has ten or more counts. The germline V gene has CDR1 SNHLY and CDR2 FYNNEI. The CDR3 is made up of 13 amino acids. Between the trimmed V and J ends, which lost 7 bases and 1 base, there was a span of 10 bases. The V gene is TRBV2, the J gene TRBJ1-1, with D possibly being TRBD1 (5 bases). This clonotype originated in an adult who was a healthcare worker with PCR-confirmed SARS-CoV-2 infection or an uninfected control (not recorded which). The sample was whole blood. CDR3: CASNAGPNTEAFF. CDR3 nucleotides: TGTGCCAGCAACGCAGGGCCGAACACTGAAGCTTTCTTT.